What follows are 12 T cell receptor beta chains derived from one specimen sequenced in a study of blood T cell repertoires in COVID-19. Produced via immunoSEQ multiplex PCR; TCRdb's table is partial and in-frame only. The sample yields a few hundred thousand clones, 87% seen once. The material sequenced was peripheral blood. All receptors come from a woman in her 50s who had recovered from COVID-19.

The genes are TRBV2 and TRBJ2-6; no definite D call. The CDR3 length is 17 residues. From germline, CDR1 is SNHLY and CDR2 FYNNEI. Trimming stripped 0 bases from V and 0 bases from J, with 9 bases between. CDR3 nucleotides: TGTGCCAGCAGTGAAGCGGGCACTCACTCTGGGGCCAACGTCCTGACTTTC. This translates into CASSEAGTHSGANVLTF.

The chain recombines TRBV19 with TRBJ2-2; D possibly corresponds to TRBD1 (5 bases). CDR1 and CDR2 from the germline V gene are LNHDA and SQIVND (reference sequence). The CDR3 runs to 13 residues. Trimming left V 3 bases short and J 5 bases short, with 7 bases between. The CDR3 here is CASSIQGTGELFF. The CDR3 region has the DNA TGTGCCAGTAGTATCCAGGGTACCGGGGAGCTGTTTTTT.

The V gene is TRBV7-2, the J gene TRBJ1-2, with 10 bases aligning to TRBD1. V lost 1 base, J lost 4 bases, and 0 bases stayed unmatched. The CDR3 loop spans 14 amino acids. The germline V gene encodes CDR1 SGHTA and CDR2 FQGNSA. The CDR3 is CASSLGDRGYGYTF. The CDR3 nucleotides read TGTGCCAGCAGCTTAGGGGACAGGGGCTATGGCTACACCTTC.

CDR3 DNA: TGTGCCACCAGTGACCAGCGGGAAGCCGATACGCAGTATTTT. As protein: CATSDQREADTQYF. This chain connects TRBV24-1 to TRBJ2-3, with 7 bases that match TRBD2. The V gene end was trimmed by 4 bases and the J gene end by 6 bases; junction bases not matched to a gene: 6. The CDR3 contains 14 residues. CDR1 KGHDR and CDR2 SFDVKD come from the germline V gene.

This sequence joins TRBV7-2 and TRBJ2-7; D is perhaps TRBD1 (5 bases). The CDR3 runs 14 residues. The germline CDR1 and CDR2 sequences are SGHTA and FQGNSA. With 1 base removed from V and 4 bases from J, the gap between germline ends came to 11 bases. The CDR3 DNA reads TGTGCCAGCAGCTTAGGCAGGGTAGGTTACGAGCAGTACTTC. It specifies CASSLGRVGYEQYF.

The V gene is TRBV6-2 or TRBV6-3, the J gene TRBJ1-5; TRBD1 matches 8 bases. CDR1 is MNHEY, CDR2 SVGEGT, per germline. Trimming took 3 bases from V and 4 from J; bases not matched to a gene: 11. The CDR3 spans 17 residues. CDR3 loop: CASSYSVTGVRNQPQHF. CDR3 nucleotides: TGTGCCAGCAGTTATTCGGTGACAGGGGTTAGGAATCAGCCCCAGCATTTT.

The rearrangement joins TRBV11-2 to TRBJ1-6; 7 bases are shared with TRBD1. The germline CDR1 and CDR2 sequences are SGHAT and FQNNGV. V dropped 1 base and J dropped 7; count of bases not matched to a gene: 7. This CDR3 is built from 16 residues. Written as DNA, the CDR3 is TGTGCCAGCAGCTTAGTGGTAGGGGGCGGCAATTCACCCCTCCACTTT. This codes for CASSLVVGGGNSPLHF.

In its sample, this clone was seen once. The V and J genes are TRBV4-3 and TRBJ2-7, with TRBD2 matching over 9 bases. Germline V gene sequence: CDR1 LGHNA, CDR2 YSLEER. V trimming: 1 base; J trimming: 6 bases; junction bases outside the gene matches: 4. The CDR3 consists of 14 residues. CDR3 coding DNA: TGCGCCAGCAGCCAAGTGACGGGACTAGCCGAGCAGTACTTC. Residues: CASSQVTGLAEQYF.

The chain links TRBV6-5 to TRBJ2-7, with D perhaps matching TRBD1 (6 bases). V was cut by 6 bases and J by 11 bases, with 20 bases left in between. In germline, CDR1 is MNHEY, CDR2 SVGAGI. The CDR3 totals 13 residues. CDR3 sequence reads: CASRNTRGLREYF. CDR3 in DNA: TGTGCCAGCAGAAACACCAGGGGTTTAAGGGAGTACTTC.

The chain has TRBV9 and TRBJ1-1; a possible D gene is TRBD1 (6 bases). The CDR3 covers 15 residues. The germline V and J ends were trimmed by 4 bases and 0 bases, with 13 bases remaining between them. The germline gives CDR1 SGDLS, CDR2 YYNGEE. The CDR3 sequence is CASSPQGRMNTEAFF. The CDR3 DNA sequence: TGTGCCAGCAGCCCCCAGGGGCGAATGAACACTGAAGCTTTCTTT.

The chain employs TRBV4-2 and TRBJ1-5, with 7 bases aligning to TRBD1. CDR3 size: 15 residues. After removal of 2 bases from V and 4 bases from J, the junction contained 5 bases not matched to a gene. Per germline, CDR1 LGHNA and CDR2 YNFKEQ. CDR3 loop: CASSQTGAWNQPQHF. The DNA of the CDR3 is TGTGCCAGCAGCCAAACAGGGGCGTGGAATCAGCCCCAGCATTTT.

This clone was recorded once. The V call is TRBV5-6, the J call TRBJ2-5; the match to TRBD1 covers 9 bases. In germline, CDR1 is SGHDT, CDR2 YYEEEE. The CDR3 contains 15 residues. V shed 4 bases and J 4 bases; nucleotides not matched to a gene: 8. DNA of the CDR3: TGTGCCAGCAGCCCGGGGACAGGGAGGGGAGAGACCCAGTACTTC. It specifies CASSPGTGRGETQYF.